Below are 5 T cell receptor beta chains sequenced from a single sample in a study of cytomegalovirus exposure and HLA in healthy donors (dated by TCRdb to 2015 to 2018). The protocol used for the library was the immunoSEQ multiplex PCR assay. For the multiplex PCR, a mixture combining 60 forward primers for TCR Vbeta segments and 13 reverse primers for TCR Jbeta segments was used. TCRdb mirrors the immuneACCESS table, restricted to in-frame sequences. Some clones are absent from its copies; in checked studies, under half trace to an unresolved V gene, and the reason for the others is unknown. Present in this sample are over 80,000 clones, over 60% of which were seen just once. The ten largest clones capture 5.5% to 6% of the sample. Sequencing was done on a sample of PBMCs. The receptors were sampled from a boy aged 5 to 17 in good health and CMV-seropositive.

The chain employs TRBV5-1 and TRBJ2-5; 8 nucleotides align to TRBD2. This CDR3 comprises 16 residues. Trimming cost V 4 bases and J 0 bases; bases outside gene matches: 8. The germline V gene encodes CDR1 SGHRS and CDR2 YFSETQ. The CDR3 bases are TGCGCCAGCAGCCCTCTAAGCGGGAGTAACCAAGAGACCCAGTACTTC. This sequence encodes CASSPLSGSNQETQYF.

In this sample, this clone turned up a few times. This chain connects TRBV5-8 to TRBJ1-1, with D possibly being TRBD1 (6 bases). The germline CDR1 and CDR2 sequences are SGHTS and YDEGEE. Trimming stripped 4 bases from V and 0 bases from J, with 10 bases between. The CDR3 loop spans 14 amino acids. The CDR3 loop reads CASSRHRVNTEAFF. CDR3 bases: TGTGCCAGCAGCCGCCACAGGGTGAACACTGAAGCTTTCTTT.

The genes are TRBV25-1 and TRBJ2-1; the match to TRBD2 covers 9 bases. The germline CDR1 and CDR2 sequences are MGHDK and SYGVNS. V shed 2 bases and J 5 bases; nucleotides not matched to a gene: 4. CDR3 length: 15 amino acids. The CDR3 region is CASSERAGGHNEQFF. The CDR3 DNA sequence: TGTGCCAGCAGTGAACGAGCGGGGGGCCACAATGAGCAGTTCTTC. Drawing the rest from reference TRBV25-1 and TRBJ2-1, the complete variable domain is EADIYQTPRYLVIGTGKKITLECSQTMGHDKMYWYQQDPGMELHLIHYSYGVNSTEKGDLSSESTVSRIRTEHFPLTLESARPSHTSQYLCASSERAGGHNEQFFGPGTRLTVL.

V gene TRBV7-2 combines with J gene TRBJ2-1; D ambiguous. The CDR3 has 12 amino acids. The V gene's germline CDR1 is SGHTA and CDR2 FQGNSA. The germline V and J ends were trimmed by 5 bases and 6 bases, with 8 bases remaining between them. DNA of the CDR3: TGTGCCAGCAGCCAACCGGGCAATGAGCAGTTCTTC. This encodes CASSQPGNEQFF.

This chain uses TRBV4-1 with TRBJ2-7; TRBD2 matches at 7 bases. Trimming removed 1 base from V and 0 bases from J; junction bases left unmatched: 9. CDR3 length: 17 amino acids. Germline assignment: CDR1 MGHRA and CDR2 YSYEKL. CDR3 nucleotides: TGCGCCAGCAGCCAAGGGGGTAGCGGGTGGTCCTCCTACGAGCAGTACTTC. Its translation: CASSQGGSGWSSYEQYF.